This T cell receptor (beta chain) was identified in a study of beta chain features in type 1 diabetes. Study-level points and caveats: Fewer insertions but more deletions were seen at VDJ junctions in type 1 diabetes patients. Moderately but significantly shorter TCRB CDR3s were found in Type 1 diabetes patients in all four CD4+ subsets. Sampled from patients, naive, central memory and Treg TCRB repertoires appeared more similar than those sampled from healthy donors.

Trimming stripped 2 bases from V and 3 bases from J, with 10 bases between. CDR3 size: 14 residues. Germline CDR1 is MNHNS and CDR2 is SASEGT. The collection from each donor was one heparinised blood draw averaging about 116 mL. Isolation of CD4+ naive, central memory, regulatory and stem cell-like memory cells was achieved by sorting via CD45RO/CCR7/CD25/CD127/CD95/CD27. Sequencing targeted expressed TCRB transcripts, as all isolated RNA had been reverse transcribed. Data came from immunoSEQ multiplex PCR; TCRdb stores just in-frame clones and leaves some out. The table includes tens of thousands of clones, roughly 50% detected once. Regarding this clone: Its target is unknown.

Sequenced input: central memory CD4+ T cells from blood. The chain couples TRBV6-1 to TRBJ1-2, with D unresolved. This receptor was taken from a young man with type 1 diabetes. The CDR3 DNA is TGTGCCAGCAGTGAAAAGGGAGGCGACTATGGCTACACCTTC. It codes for CASSEKGGDYGYTF.